A selection of T cell receptor beta chains follows, all from one sample in a study of CD8 T cells in Susac syndrome. TCRdb itself ran the immunoSEQ multiplex PCR reads through MiXCR, one entry per CDR3 protein. This table has fewer than 90,000 distinct CDR3 sequences, approximately 94% appearing once. Sequencing was performed on CD8+ T cells from PBMCs. The receptor source for this set is a human donor with Susac syndrome. The CDR3 runs from the conserved cysteine through the conserved F or W. The order of the fields is clone size, D gene, V gene, J gene, CDR3 DNA, CDR3 protein. The D gene is left open where the match is weak. Clone size, where shown, is once, few, many, or a class for clones that have expanded.

once	-	TRBV20-1	TRBJ2-7	TGCAGTGCTAGAGATAACCTGGGACCCGGTACCTACGAGCAGTACTTC	CSARDNLGPGTYEQYF
-	-	TRBV28	TRBJ2-7	TGTGCCAGCAGTTTGGGGGTCCCTCGAGGTGTGGAGCAGTACTTC	CASSLGVPRGVEQYF
-	-	TRBV21-1	TRBJ2-3	TGTGCCAGCAGCAAAGTGCGAGACCCGCAGTATTTT	CASSKVRDPQYF
once	TRBD1	TRBV7-2	TRBJ2-7	TGTGCCAGCAGCTCTACTAGACAGGGTGCCGAGCAGTACTTC	CASSSTRQGAEQYF
-	-	TRBV4-2	TRBJ1-6	TGTGCCAGCAGCCCCCCAGGGGCAGGGGAGTCACCCCTCCACTTT	CASSPPGAGESPLHF
-	-	TRBV27	TRBJ2-5	TGTGCCAGCAGTTTAACCCCGGGCCCCCAAGAGACCCAGTACTTC	CASSLTPGPQETQYF
-	-	TRBV29-1	TRBJ2-2	TGCAGCGTTAGGGAGACAGTTTCCCCCGGGGAGCTGTTTTTT	CSVRETVSPGELFF
-	-	TRBV4-3	TRBJ2-7	TGCGCCAGCAGCCAAGGTTCTCAGGGGGGGTACGAGCAGTACTTC	CASSQGSQGGYEQYF
-	TRBD2	TRBV5-1	TRBJ2-1	TGCGCCAGCAGCTTGGTGCTGGCGGGAGTAGAAAATGAGCAGTTCTTC	CASSLVLAGVENEQFF
-	-	TRBV28	TRBJ2-4	TGTGCCAGCAGTAGCGCAGAGTTAGCCAAAAACATTCAGTACTTC	CASSSAELAKNIQYF
-	-	TRBV3-1	TRBJ2-7	TGTGCCAGCAGCCCCAATAGGGGACTCGATCACTACGAGCAGTACTTC	CASSPNRGLDHYEQYF
once	TRBD2	TRBV19	TRBJ2-1	TGTGCCAGTGCCGCCCCCCTAGCGGACTACAATGAGCAGTTCTTC	CASAAPLADYNEQFF
-	-	TRBV2	TRBJ1-2	TGTGCCAGCCTGAGAGAGGGAGCCTATGGCTACACCTTC	CASLREGAYGYTF
-	TRBD1	TRBV28	TRBJ2-5	TGTGCCAGCAGTTCGCCGGGACAGCAAGAGACCCAGTACTTC	CASSSPGQQETQYF
-	-	TRBV7-9	TRBJ1-6	TGTGCCAGCAGTAGGGACGGTCGGAATAATTCACCCCTCCACTTT	CASSRDGRNNSPLHF
-	TRBD1	TRBV30	TRBJ1-2	TGTGCCTCGCGACAGGGGTTTTTTTCGCCGATGATTGTCTACACCTTC	CASRQGFFSPMIVYTF
-	-	TRBV6-6	TRBJ2-1	TGTGCCAGCAGTTACACCGATGTAAATGAGCAGTTCTTC	CASSYTDVNEQFF
-	TRBD2	TRBV6-4	TRBJ2-7	TGTGCCAGCAGTCCACCGGGACTAGCGGGAGGGAACTCCTACGAGCAGTACTTC	CASSPPGLAGGNSYEQYF
-	-	TRBV9	TRBJ1-6	TGTGCCAGCAGCCCCCGGGACACTACAAATTCACCCCTCCACTTT	CASSPRDTTNSPLHF
-	-	TRBV27	TRBJ2-2	TGTGCCAGCAGCGTGAGGGGTTTGGGGCCCGGGGAGCTGTTTTTT	CASSVRGLGPGELFF
-	-	TRBV20-1	TRBJ1-2	TGCAGTGCTAGAGATCCTCGGGGGGGAAGCTATGGCTACACCTTC	CSARDPRGGSYGYTF
-	-	TRBV20-1	TRBJ1-1	TGCAGTGCTAGAGATCCGAGGACAGTAGAAGCTTTCTTT	CSARDPRTVEAFF
-	TRBD2	TRBV10-3	TRBJ2-7	TGTGCCATCAGAGTAACTCCGGGACTAGCGGGAGGGGCCTACGAGCAGTACTTC	CAIRVTPGLAGGAYEQYF
-	-	TRBV20-1	TRBJ2-2	TGCAGTGCTAGAGATAACTTCCGGGGCACCGGGGAGCTGTTTTTT	CSARDNFRGTGELFF
-	-	TRBV5-1	TRBJ1-6	TGCGCCAGCAGCTTGGCCGGCGGGGGCCTAAGCTCCTATAATTCACCCCTCCATTTT	CASSLAGGGLSSYNSPLHF
-	-	TRBV24-1	TRBJ2-5	TGTGCCACCAGTGATAGACAGAAAGAGACCCAGTACTTC	CATSDRQKETQYF
-	TRBD2	TRBV6-2/TRBV6-3	TRBJ2-3	TGTGCCAGCAGTTACTCGTATGGCGGGAGTAGGACAGATACGCAGTATTTT	CASSYSYGGSRTDTQYF